This T cell receptor (beta chain) was recovered during a study of spatial heterogeneity in lung cancer. Germline V lookup: CDR1 SGHKS, CDR2 YYEKEE (reference sequence). The CDR3 is 16 residues long. V lost 9 bases to trimming and J lost 5 bases; unmatched junction nucleotides: 14. Time point meaning: sample taken at primary tumor resection. Sequencing covered unsorted whole RNA taken from tumor, nontumor lung or frozen PBMC. The sample holds many counts of this clonotype. MiXCR, applied by TCRdb to the 5' RACE reads, yields one record per CDR3 protein. Among 60,000 or so distinct CDR3 sequences listed, 6.3% were seen once.

This sequence was found in a female donor with early-stage non-small cell lung cancer. Sequenced material: PBMCs, taken at surgery. The rearrangement joins TRBV5-5 to TRBJ1-1; 12 nucleotides agree with TRBD1. DNA of the CDR3: TGTGCCACCATTTATTTCACGGGACAGGGGGCGACTGAAGCTTTCTTT. Its protein is CATIYFTGQGATEAFF.